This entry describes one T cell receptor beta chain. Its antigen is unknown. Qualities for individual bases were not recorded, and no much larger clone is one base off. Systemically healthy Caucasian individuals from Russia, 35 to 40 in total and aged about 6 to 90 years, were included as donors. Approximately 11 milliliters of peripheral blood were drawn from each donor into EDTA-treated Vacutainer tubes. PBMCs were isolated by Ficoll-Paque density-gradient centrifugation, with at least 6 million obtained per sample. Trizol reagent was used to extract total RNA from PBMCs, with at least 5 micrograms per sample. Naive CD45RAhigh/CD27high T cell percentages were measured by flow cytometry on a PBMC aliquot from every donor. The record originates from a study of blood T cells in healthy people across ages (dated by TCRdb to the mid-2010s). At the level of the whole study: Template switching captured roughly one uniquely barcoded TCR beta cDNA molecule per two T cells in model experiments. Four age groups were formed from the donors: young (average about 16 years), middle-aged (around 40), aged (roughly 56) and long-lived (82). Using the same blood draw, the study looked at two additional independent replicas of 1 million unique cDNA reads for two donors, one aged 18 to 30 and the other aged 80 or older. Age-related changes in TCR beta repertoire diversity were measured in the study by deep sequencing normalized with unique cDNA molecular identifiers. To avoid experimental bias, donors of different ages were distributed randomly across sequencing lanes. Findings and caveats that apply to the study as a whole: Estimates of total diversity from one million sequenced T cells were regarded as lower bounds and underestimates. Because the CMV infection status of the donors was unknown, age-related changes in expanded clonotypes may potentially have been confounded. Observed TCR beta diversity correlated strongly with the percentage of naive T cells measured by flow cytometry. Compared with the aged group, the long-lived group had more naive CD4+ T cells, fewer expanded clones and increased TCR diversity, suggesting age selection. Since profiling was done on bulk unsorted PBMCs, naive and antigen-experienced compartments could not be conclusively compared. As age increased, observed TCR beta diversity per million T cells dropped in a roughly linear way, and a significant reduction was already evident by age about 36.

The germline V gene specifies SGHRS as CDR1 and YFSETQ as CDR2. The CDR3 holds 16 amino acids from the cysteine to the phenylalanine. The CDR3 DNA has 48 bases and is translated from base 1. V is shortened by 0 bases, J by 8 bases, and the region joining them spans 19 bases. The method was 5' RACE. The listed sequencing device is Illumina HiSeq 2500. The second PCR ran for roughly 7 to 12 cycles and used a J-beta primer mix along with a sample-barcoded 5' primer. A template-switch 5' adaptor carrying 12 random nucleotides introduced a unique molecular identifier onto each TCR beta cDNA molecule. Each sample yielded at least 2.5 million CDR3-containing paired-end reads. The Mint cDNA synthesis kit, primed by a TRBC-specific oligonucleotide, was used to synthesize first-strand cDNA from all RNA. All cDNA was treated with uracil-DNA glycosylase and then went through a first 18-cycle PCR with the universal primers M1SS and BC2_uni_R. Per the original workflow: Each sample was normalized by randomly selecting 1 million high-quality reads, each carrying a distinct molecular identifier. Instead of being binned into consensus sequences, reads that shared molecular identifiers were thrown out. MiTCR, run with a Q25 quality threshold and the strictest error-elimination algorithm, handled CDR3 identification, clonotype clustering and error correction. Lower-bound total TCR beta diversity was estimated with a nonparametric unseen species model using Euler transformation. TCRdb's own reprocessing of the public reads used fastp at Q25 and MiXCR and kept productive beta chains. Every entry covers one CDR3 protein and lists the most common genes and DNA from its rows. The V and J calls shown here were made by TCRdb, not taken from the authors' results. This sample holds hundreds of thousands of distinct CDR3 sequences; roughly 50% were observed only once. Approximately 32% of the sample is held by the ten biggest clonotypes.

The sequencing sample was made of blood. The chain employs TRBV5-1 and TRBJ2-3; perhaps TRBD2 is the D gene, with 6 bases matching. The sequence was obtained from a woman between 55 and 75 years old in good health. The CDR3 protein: CASSLAWGRSGGTQYF. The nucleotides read TGCGCCAGCAGCTTGGCCTGGGGGAGGTCCGGGGGTACGCAGTATTTT.